Presented here are 16 T cell receptor beta chains from one specimen sequenced in a study of blood T cell repertoires in COVID-19. Only in-frame clones appear in the TCRdb table, and some are missing; sequencing was by immunoSEQ multiplex PCR. The sample consists of approximately 320,000 clones, roughly nine tenths of them appearing once. Sequenced material: peripheral blood. The receptor source for this set is a woman in her 30s with COVID-19, enrolled during active disease.

The chain combines TRBV12-3 or TRBV12-4 with TRBJ1-2, with no clear D. Trimming took 4 bases from V and 8 from J, leaving 11 bases between them. CDR3 length: 12 amino acids. CDR3 in amino acids: CASSSFREGYTF. CDR3 coding DNA: TGTGCCAGCAGTTCGTTTCGGGAAGGCTACACCTTC.

The rearrangement links TRBV7-2 to TRBJ2-3; D perhaps matches TRBD2 (7 bases). V was cut by 2 bases and J by 2 bases, with 14 bases left in between. The CDR3 is 16 residues long. The germline CDR1 and CDR2 sequences are SGHTA and FQGNSA. The CDR3 loop is CASSLLAGAVTDTQYF. The CDR3 DNA is TGTGCCAGCAGCTTATTGGCGGGGGCCGTCACAGATACGCAGTATTTT.

This clone was seen only a few times. The chain's CDR3 is CASSQQGYGYTF. CDR3 bases: TGTGCCAGTAGCCAGCAGGGGTATGGCTACACCTTC. This chain uses TRBV19 with TRBJ1-2, with a weak D call TRBD1 (6 bases). V was clipped by 6 bases and J by 5 bases, with 10 bases between them. The germline gives CDR1 LNHDA, CDR2 SQIVND (reference sequence). CDR3 length equals 12 residues. The full variable domain, rest sourced from reference TRBV19 and TRBJ1-2, is DGGITQSPKYLFRKEGQNVTLSCEQNLNHDAMYWYRQDPGQGLRLIYYSQIVNDFQKGDIAEGYSVSREKKESFPLTVTSAQKNPTAFYLCASSQQGYGYTFGSGTRLTVV.

The chain couples TRBV14 to TRBJ1-3; a weak D match, TRBD1 (6 bases). The CDR3 contains 17 residues. V lost 0 bases to trimming and J lost 0 bases, with 12 bases between them. Germline CDR1 and CDR2: SGHDN and FVKESK. The CDR3 DNA reads TGTGCCAGCAGCCAAGATCGATCAGGGGTCTCTGGAAACACCATATATTTT. Its protein is CASSQDRSGVSGNTIYF. Full variable domain (remainder filled in from reference TRBV14 and TRBJ1-3): EAGVTQFPSHSVIEKGQTVTLRCDPISGHDNLYWYRRVMGKEIKFLLHFVKESKQDESGMPNNRFLAERTGGTYSTLKVQPAELEDSGVYFCASSQDRSGVSGNTIYFGEGSWLTVV.

The V call is TRBV29-1, the J call TRBJ2-5, with D unclear. The CDR3 contains 10 residues. The V end lost 4 bases, the J end lost 3 bases, and 3 bases lay between the germline ends. CDR1 and CDR2 (germline): SQVTM, ANQGSEA. Written as DNA, the CDR3 is TGCAGCGTTGCAAAAGAGACCCAGTACTTC. Residues: CSVAKETQYF. Complete variable domain (other parts from reference TRBV29-1 and TRBJ2-5): SAVISQKPSRDICQRGTSLTIQCQVDSQVTMMFWYRQQPGQSLTLIATANQGSEATYESGFVIDKFPISRPNLTFSTLTVSNMSPEDSSIYLCSVAKETQYFGPGTRLLVL.

This chain connects TRBV4-1 to TRBJ2-1; 10 bases map to TRBD2. V was pared by 4 bases and J by 7 bases, with 7 bases of the junction left unmatched. CDR1 is MGHRA and CDR2 is YSYEKL in the germline V gene. This CDR3 comprises 15 residues. In nucleotides, the CDR3 is TGCGCCAGCAGCCTACTAGCGGGATCGCCTAATGAGCAGTTCTTC. Residues: CASSLLAGSPNEQFF.

J is TRBJ2-7 and V is TRBV11-2; 9 bases align to TRBD1. The CDR3 loop spans 17 amino acids. Germline CDR1 is SGHAT and CDR2 is FQNNGV. V dropped 3 bases and J dropped 0; count of bases not matched to a gene: 9. CDR3 residues: CASSLFSWDRVSYEQYF. DNA for the CDR3: TGTGCCAGCAGCTTGTTTTCATGGGACAGGGTCTCCTACGAGCAGTACTTC.

In DNA, the CDR3 is TGTGCCAGCAGTTTGCGGGGGAGCCACACTGAAGCTTTCTTT. This codes for CASSLRGSHTEAFF. The chain employs TRBV27 and TRBJ1-1; the D gene is possibly TRBD1 (5 bases). The germline CDR1 and CDR2 sequences are MNHEY and SMNVEV (reference sequence). V gave up 3 bases and J gave up 3 bases, with 11 bases separating them. The CDR3 runs 14 residues.

A single count supports this clone. CDR3 residues: CASSQGLGLAGDYNEQFF. Here the CDR3 DNA reads TGCGCCAGCAGCCAAGGTCTGGGACTAGCGGGGGACTACAATGAGCAGTTCTTC. The rearrangement links TRBV4-1 to TRBJ2-1; 14 positions match TRBD2. Trimming removed 1 base from V and 3 bases from J; junction bases left unmatched: 5. The CDR3 is 18 amino acids. Germline lookup yields CDR1 MGHRA and CDR2 YSYEKL.

As for this clone: Other DNA sequences of this sample code for an identical CDR3. This chain uses TRBV4-1 with TRBJ1-6, with D possibly matching TRBD1 (6 bases). The CDR3 extends over 15 amino acids. Between the trimmed V and J ends, which lost 2 bases and 7 bases, there was a span of 12 bases. CDR1 is MGHRA and CDR2 is YSYEKL in the germline V gene. The CDR3 sequence: CASSQQGQGNSPLHF. The CDR3, as DNA: TGCGCCAGCAGCCAACAAGGCCAGGGGAATTCACCCCTCCACTTT.

This chain's CDR3 is CAWSVRYEQYF. The CDR3 DNA reads TGTGCCTGGAGTGTACGGTACGAGCAGTACTTC. V and J are TRBV30 and TRBJ2-7; D gene uncertain. Trimming left V 0 bases short and J 4 bases short, with 4 bases between. CDR3 size: 11 residues. CDR1 is GTSNPN, CDR2 SVGIG, per germline (reference sequence).

This clone was recorded a few times. The V call is TRBV5-4, the J call TRBJ2-7; D is possibly TRBD2 (5 bases). Looked up from germline, CDR1 is SGHNT and CDR2 is YYREEE (reference sequence). The ends were cut back, 4 bases at V and 2 bases at J, with 16 bases in the middle. This CDR3 spans 15 amino acids. The CDR3 spells CASSPGSLTTYEQYF. CDR3 in DNA: TGTGCCAGCAGCCCGGGGAGTCTCACCACCTACGAGCAGTACTTC.

About this clone: The same CDR3 is also encoded by other DNA sequences in this sample. The chain carries TRBV19 and TRBJ1-1; TRBD1 matches 7 bases. The trim removed 7 bases at V and 1 base at J, leaving 6 bases unmatched. The CDR3 contains 14 residues. Looked up from germline, CDR1 is LNHDA and CDR2 is SQIVND (reference sequence). The CDR3 spells CASTPQGGNTEAFF. Written as DNA, the CDR3 is TGTGCCAGTACCCCCCAGGGGGGGAACACTGAAGCTTTCTTT.

The chain couples TRBV7-9 to TRBJ2-3; TRBD2 matches 8 bases. Trimming cost V 8 bases and J 6 bases; bases outside gene matches: 10. Germline V gives CDR1 SEHNR, CDR2 FQNEAQ (reference sequence). This CDR3 has 14 residues. CDR3 sequence: CASSRAAGVDTQYF. CDR3 DNA sequence: TGTGCCAGCTCCAGGGCAGCGGGGGTCGATACGCAGTATTTT.

The rearrangement uses TRBV28 and TRBJ2-1, with 9 positions matching TRBD2. V shed 8 bases, J shed 5 bases, and the junction held 13 bases outside the gene matches. This CDR3 is built from 16 residues. Germline V lookup: CDR1 MDHEN, CDR2 SYDVKM. The CDR3 DNA follows: TGTGCCAGCTGCATCCCCGGGACTAGCTACAACAATGAGCAGTTCTTC. It encodes CASCIPGTSYNNEQFF. Filled out from reference TRBV28 and TRBJ2-1, the complete variable domain reads DVKVTQSSRYLVKRTGEKVFLECVQDMDHENMFWYRQDPGLGLRLIYFSYDVKMKEKGDIPEGYSVSREKKERFSLILESASTNQTSMYLCASCIPGTSYNNEQFFGPGTRLTVL.

The V call is TRBV7-8, the J call TRBJ1-5; 8 bases are shared with TRBD1. Per the germline V gene, CDR1 is SGHVS and CDR2 is FQNEAQ. V shed 3 bases and J 5 bases; nucleotides not matched to a gene: 6. The CDR3 runs 15 residues. Written as DNA, the CDR3 is TGTGCCAGCAGCTTTGGGCCGACAGGGGATCAGCCCCAGCATTTT. This encodes CASSFGPTGDQPQHF.